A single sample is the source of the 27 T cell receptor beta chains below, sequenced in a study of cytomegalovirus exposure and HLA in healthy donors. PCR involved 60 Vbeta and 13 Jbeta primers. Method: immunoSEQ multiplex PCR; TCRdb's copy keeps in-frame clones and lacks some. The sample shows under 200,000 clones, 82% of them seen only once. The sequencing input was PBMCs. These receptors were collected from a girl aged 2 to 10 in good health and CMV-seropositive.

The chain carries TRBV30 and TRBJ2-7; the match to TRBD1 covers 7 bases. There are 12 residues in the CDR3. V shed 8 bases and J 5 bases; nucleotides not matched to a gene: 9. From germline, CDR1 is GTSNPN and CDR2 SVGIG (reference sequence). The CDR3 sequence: CAGAGGMDEQYF. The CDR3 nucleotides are TGTGCCGGGGCAGGGGGTATGGACGAGCAGTACTTC.

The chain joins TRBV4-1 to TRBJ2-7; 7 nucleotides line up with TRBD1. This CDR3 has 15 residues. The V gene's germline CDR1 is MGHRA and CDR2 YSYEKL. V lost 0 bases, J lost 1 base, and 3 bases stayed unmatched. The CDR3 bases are TGCGCCAGCAGCCAAGAGGGGACAGAGTCCTACGAGCAGTACTTC. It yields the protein CASSQEGTESYEQYF.

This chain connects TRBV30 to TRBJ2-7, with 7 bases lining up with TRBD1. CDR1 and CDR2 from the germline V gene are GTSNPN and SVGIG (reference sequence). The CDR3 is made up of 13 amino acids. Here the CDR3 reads CATDREQGSEQYF. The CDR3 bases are TGTGCGACCGACCGCGAACAGGGGAGCGAGCAGTACTTC.

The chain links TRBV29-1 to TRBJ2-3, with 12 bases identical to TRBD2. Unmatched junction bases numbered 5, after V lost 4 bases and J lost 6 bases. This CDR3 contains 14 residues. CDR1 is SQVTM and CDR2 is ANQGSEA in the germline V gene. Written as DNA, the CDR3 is TGCAGCGTTGTTCTAGCGGGAGGGGGCGATACGCAGTATTTT. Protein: CSVVLAGGGDTQYF.

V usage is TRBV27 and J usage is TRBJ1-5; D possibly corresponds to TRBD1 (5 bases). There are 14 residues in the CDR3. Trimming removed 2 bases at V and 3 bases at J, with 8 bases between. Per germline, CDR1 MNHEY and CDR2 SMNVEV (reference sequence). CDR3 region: CASSLGHLNQPQHF. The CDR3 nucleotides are TGTGCCAGCAGTTTAGGACACCTCAATCAGCCCCAGCATTTT.

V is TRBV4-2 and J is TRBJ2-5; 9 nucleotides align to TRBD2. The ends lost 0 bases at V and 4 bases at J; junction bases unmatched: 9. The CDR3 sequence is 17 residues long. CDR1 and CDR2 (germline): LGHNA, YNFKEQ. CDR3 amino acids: CASSQESTSGRLETQYF. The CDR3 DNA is TGTGCCAGCAGCCAAGAATCAACTAGCGGGCGTCTAGAGACCCAGTACTTC.

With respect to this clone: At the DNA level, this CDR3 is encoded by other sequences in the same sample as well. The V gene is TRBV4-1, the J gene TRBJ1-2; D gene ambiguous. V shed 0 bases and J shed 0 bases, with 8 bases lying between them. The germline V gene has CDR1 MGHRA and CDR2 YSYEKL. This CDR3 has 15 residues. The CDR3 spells CASSQDELSNYGYTF. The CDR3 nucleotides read TGCGCCAGCAGCCAAGACGAGCTGTCTAACTATGGCTACACCTTC.

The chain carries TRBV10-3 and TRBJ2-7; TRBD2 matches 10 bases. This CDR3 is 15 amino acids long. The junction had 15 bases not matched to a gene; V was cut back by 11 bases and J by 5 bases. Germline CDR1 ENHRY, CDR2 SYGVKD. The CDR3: CASLPSGRANDEQYF. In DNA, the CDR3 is TGTGCCTCCCTCCCAAGCGGGAGGGCCAACGACGAGCAGTACTTC.

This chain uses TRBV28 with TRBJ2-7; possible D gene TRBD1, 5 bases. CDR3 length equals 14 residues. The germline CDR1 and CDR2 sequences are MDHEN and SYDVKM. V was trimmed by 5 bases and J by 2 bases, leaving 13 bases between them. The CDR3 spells CASSVQGATYEQYF. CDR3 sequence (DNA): TGTGCCAGCAGTGTGCAGGGCGCTACCTACGAGCAGTACTTC.

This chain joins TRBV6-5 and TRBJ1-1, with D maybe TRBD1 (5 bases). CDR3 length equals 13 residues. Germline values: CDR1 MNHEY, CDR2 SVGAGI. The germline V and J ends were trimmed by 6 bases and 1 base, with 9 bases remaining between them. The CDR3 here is CASRNGQNTEAFF. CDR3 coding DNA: TGTGCCAGCAGGAACGGACAGAACACTGAAGCTTTCTTT.

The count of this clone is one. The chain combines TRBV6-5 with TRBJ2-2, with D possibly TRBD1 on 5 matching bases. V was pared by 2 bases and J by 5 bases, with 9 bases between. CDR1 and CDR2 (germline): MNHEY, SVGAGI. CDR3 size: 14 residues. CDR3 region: CASSYRAGTGELFF. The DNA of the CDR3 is TGTGCCAGCAGTTACAGGGCAGGGACCGGGGAGCTGTTTTTT.

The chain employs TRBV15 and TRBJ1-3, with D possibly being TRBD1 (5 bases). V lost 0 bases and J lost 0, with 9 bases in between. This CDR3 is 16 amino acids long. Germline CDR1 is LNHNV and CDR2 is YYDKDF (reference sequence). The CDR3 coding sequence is TGTGCCACCAGCAGAGAACACCAGGGCTCTGGAAACACCATATATTTT. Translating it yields CATSREHQGSGNTIYF.

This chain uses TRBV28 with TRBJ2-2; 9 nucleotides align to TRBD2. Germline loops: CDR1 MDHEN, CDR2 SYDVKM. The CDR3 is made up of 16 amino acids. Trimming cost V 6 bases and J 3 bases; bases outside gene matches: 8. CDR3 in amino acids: CASRAGLAADTGELFF. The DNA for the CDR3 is TGTGCCAGCAGGGCGGGACTAGCCGCCGACACCGGGGAGCTGTTTTTT.

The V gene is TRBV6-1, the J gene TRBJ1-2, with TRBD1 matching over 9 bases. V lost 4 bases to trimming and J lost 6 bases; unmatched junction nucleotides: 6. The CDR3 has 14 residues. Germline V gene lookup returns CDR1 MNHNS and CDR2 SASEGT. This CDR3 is CASSGGQGGDGYTF. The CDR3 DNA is TGTGCCAGCAGTGGGGGACAGGGAGGCGATGGCTACACCTTC.

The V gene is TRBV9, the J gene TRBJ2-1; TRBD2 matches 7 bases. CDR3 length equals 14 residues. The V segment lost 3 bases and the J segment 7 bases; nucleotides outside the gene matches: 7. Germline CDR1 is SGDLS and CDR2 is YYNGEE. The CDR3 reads CASSETSQWNEQFF. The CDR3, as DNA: TGTGCCAGCAGCGAGACTAGCCAGTGGAATGAGCAGTTCTTC. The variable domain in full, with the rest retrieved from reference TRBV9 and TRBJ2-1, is DSGVTQTPKHLITATGQRVTLRCSPRSGDLSVYWYQQSLDQGLQFLIQYYNGEERAKGNILERFSAQQFPDLHSELNLSSLELGDSALYFCASSETSQWNEQFFGPGTRLTVL.

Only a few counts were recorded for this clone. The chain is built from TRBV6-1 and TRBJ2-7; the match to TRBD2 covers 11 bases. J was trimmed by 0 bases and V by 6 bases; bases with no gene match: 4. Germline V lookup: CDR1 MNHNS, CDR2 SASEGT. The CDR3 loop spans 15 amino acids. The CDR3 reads CASSSTSGSSYEQYF. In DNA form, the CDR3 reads TGTGCCAGCAGCTCTACTAGCGGGAGCTCCTACGAGCAGTACTTC.

CDR3 DNA: TGTGCCAGCGTCCGGACTAGCGGCACCTACAATGAGCAGTTCTTC. Protein product: CASVRTSGTYNEQFF. The V gene is TRBV9, the J gene TRBJ2-1; 10 positions match TRBD2. Per the germline V gene, CDR1 is SGDLS and CDR2 is YYNGEE. The V gene end was trimmed by 7 bases and the J gene end by 2 bases; junction bases not matched to a gene: 6. The CDR3 totals 15 residues.

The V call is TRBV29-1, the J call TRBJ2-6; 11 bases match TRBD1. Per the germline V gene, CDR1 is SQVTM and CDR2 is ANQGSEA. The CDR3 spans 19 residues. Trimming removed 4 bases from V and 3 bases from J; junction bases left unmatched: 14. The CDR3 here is CSVVAGSGTGGFGANVLTF. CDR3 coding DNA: TGCAGCGTTGTAGCGGGTTCCGGGACAGGGGGTTTTGGGGCCAACGTCCTGACTTTC.

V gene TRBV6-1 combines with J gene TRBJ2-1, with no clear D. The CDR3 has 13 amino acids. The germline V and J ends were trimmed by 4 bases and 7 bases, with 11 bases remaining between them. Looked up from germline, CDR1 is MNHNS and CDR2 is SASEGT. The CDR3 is CASSATPTNEQFF. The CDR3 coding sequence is TGTGCCAGCAGTGCCACCCCGACTAATGAGCAGTTCTTC.

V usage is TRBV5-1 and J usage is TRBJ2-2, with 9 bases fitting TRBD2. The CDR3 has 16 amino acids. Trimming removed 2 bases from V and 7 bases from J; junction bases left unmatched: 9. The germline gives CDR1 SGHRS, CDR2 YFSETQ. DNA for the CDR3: TGCGCCAGCAGCTTAAACCCCGGGACTAGCATCGGGGAGCTGTTTTTT. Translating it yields CASSLNPGTSIGELFF.

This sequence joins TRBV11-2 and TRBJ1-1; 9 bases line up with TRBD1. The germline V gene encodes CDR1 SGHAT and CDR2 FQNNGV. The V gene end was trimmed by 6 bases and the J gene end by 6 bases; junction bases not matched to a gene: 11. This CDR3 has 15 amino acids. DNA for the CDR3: TGTGCCAGCAGACTCCGGGACAGGGAAGGAGCTGAAGCTTTCTTT. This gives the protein CASRLRDREGAEAFF.

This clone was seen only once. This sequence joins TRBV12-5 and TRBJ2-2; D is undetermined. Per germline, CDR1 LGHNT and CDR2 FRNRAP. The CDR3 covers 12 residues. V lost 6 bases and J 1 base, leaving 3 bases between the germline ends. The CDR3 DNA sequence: TGTGCTAGTGGACAGAACACCGGGGAGCTGTTTTTT. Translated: CASGQNTGELFF.

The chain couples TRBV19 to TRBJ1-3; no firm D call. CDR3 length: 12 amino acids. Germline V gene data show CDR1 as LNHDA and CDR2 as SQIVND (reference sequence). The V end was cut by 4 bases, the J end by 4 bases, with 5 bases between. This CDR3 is CASSSGGNTIYF. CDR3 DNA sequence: TGTGCCAGTAGTAGCGGAGGAAACACCATATATTTT.

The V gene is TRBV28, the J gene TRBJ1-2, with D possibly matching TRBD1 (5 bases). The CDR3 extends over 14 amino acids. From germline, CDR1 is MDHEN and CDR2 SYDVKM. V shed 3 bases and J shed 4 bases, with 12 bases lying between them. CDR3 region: CASSLGGMGYGYTF. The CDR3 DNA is TGTGCCAGCAGTTTGGGGGGGATGGGCTATGGCTACACCTTC.

In DNA, the CDR3 is TGTGCCAGCACCTCTCAGGTGCGCCACTCCTACAATGAGCAGTTCTTC. Its protein product is CASTSQVRHSYNEQFF. The chain uses TRBV27 and TRBJ2-1; no firm D call. The CDR3 extends over 16 amino acids. V shed 7 bases and J shed 0 bases, with 16 bases lying between them. From germline, CDR1 is MNHEY and CDR2 SMNVEV (reference sequence).

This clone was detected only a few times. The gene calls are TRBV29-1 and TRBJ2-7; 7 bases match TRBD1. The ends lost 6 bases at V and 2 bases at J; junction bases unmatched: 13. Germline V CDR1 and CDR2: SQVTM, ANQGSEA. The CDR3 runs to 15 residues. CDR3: CSVDIRTGATYEQYF. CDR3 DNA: TGCAGCGTGGATATTCGGACAGGCGCGACCTACGAGCAGTACTTC.

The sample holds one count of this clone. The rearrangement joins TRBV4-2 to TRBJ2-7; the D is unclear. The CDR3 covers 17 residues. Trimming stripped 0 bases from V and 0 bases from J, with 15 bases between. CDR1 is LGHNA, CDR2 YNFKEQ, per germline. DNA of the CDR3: TGTGCCAGCAGCCAAGACCCCTCGACTGGCGGCTCCTACGAGCAGTACTTC. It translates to CASSQDPSTGGSYEQYF.